The clone carrying this T cell receptor (beta chain) was detected many times. What it recognizes is unknown. 5'RACE template switching generated TCR cDNA, adding a universal primer site and UMIs. MiXCR was run by TCRdb on the 5' RACE reads, yielding one entry per CDR3 protein. The sample has about 150,000 distinct CDR3 sequences; approximately 6.6% are singletons. The record originates from a study of T cells after yellow fever vaccination. Study findings and constraints: Subsequent to the booster, the majority of primary-vaccination clones reappeared (less than 97% CD4, more than 70% CD8).

The CDR3 loop spans 13 amino acids. Trimming stripped 3 bases from V and 6 bases from J, with 15 bases between. Germline lookup yields CDR1 DFQATT and CDR2 SNEGSKA (reference sequence). The receptor was derived from a man aged 30 to 39 who received the YFV17D yellow fever vaccine. The material sequenced was CD4+ T cells sorted from PBMCs, taken 10 days after the yellow fever booster vaccination. The chain recombines TRBV20-1 with TRBJ2-7; D remains unclear. The CDR3 loop is CSARRPLLGEQYF. CDR3 in DNA: TGCAGTGCTAGGCGGCCCTTGTTGGGCGAGCAGTACTTC.